This T cell receptor (beta chain) was identified in a study of PD-1 blockade in classical Hodgkin lymphoma. Study outcomes and limitations: Exclusion applied to patients who initiated nivolumab less than 1 year following ASCT.

Trimming cost V 6 bases and J 11 bases, with 13 bases left between them. The CDR3 runs to 11 residues. CDR1 and CDR2 (germline): MNHNY, SVGAGI (reference sequence). Time point noted: cycle 4 day 1 (C4D1), after more than five weeks of nivolumab. All patients relapsed after autologous stem cell transplantation, and brentuximab vedotin exposure varied. Profiling relied on immunoSEQ multiplex PCR, and the TCRdb table lists in-frame clones only, not all of them. The data contain more than 85,000 clones, over 85% of them singletons. A remark on this clone: Its antigen is still unknown.

This clonotype was obtained from a human donor with classical Hodgkin lymphoma. V gene TRBV6-6 combines with J gene TRBJ1-2, with D maybe TRBD1 (5 bases). The source was peripheral blood mononuclear cells (PBMCs), collected before the fourth cycle of nivolumab. The CDR3 loop is CASSKNEGYTF. DNA for the CDR3: TGTGCCAGCAGCAAAAACGAGGGGTACACCTTC.